Described below is a single TCR beta chain sequence and its context. Trimming removed 6 bases from V and 1 base from J, with 9 bases in between. The CDR3 is 12 amino acids. From germline, CDR1 is SQVTM and CDR2 ANQGSEA. These data come from a study of CD8 T cells in Susac syndrome. Random hexamers served to reverse transcribe roughly 0.5 to 1 ug RNA. immunoSEQ multiplex PCR amplified TCR beta CDR3 across 54 Vbeta, 13 Jbeta. TCRdb called the immunoSEQ multiplex PCR reads again in MiXCR, with one record for every CDR3 protein. This table has under 150,000 distinct CDR3 sequences, over 75% appearing once. Sequencing of TCR beta was performed on blood CD8+ T cells and on blood CD4+ T cells. Negative magnetic isolation gave CD8+ and CD4+ cells; FACS enriched CD8+ TEMRA.

Sequenced: CD8+ T cells from PBMCs. The rearrangement uses TRBV29-1 and TRBJ2-5; D perhaps matches TRBD1 (6 bases). The source of this sequence is a human donor with multiple sclerosis. CDR3 DNA: TGCAGCGTAACAGGGTCCCAAGAGACCCAGTACTTC. It translates to CSVTGSQETQYF. Drawing the rest from reference TRBV29-1 and TRBJ2-5, the complete variable domain is SAVISQKPSRDICQRGTSLTIQCQVDSQVTMMFWYRQQPGQSLTLIATANQGSEATYESGFVIDKFPISRPNLTFSTLTVSNMSPEDSSIYLCSVTGSQETQYFGPGTRLLVL.